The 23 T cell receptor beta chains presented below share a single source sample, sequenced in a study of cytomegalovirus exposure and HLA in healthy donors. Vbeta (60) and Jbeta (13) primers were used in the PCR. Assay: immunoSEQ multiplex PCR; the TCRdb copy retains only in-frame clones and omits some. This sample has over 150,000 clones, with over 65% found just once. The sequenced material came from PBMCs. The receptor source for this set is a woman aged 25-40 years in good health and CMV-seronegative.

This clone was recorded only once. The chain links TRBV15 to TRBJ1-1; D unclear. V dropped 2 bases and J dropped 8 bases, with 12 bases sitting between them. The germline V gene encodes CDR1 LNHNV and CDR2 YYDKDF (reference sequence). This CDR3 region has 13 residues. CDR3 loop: CATSRPSRLEAFF. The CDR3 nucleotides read TGTGCCACCAGCAGACCCTCGAGACTGGAAGCTTTCTTT.

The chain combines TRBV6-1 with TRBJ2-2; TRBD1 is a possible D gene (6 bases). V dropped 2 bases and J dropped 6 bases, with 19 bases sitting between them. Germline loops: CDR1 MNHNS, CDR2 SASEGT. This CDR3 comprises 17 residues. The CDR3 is CASSEYFTGKEPGELFF. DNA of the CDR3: TGTGCCAGCAGTGAATATTTTACAGGGAAGGAGCCCGGGGAGCTGTTTTTT.

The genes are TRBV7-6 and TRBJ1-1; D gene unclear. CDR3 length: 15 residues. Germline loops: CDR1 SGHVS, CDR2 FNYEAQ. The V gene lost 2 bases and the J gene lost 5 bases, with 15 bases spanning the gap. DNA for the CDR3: TGTGCCAGCAGCTTATTCGTAAGGGAGGGTACTGAAGCTTTCTTT. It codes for CASSLFVREGTEAFF.

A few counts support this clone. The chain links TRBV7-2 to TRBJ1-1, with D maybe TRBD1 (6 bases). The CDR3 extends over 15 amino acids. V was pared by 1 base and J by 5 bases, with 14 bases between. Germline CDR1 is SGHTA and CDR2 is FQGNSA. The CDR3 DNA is TGTGCCAGCAGCTTAGGCCCCACAGGGTATACTGAAGCTTTCTTT. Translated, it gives CASSLGPTGYTEAFF.

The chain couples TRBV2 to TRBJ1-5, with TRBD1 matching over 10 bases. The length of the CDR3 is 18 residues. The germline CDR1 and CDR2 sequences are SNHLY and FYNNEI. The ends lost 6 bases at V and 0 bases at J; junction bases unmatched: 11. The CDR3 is CASREAGTGAYSNQPQHF. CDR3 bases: TGTGCCAGCAGAGAGGCCGGGACAGGGGCGTATAGCAATCAGCCCCAGCATTTT.

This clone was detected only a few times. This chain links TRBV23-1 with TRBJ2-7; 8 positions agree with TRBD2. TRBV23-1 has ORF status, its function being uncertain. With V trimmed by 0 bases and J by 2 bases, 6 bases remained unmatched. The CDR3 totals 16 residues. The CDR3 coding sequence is TGCGCCAGCAGTCAATCGATAAGCGGGAGCCCCTACGAGCAGTACTTC. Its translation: CASSQSISGSPYEQYF.

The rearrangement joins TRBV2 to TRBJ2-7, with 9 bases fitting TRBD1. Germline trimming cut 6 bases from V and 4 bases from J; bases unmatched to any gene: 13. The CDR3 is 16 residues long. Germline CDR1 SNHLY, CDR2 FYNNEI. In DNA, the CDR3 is TGTGCCAGCAGGCTTCATGAGGGACAGGGTGCGTACGAGCAGTACTTC. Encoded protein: CASRLHEGQGAYEQYF.

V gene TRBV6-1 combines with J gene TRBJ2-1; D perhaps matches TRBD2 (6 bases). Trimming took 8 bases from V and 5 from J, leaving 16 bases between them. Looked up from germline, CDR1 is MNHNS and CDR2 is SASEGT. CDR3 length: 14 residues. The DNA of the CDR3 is TGTGCCAGCTCTACGGGACTTACTGACAATGAGCAGTTCTTC. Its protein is CASSTGLTDNEQFF.

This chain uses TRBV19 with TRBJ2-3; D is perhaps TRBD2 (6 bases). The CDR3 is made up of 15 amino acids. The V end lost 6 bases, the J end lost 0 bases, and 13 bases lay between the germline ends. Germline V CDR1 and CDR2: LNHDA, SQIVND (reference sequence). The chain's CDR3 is CASRTGAGSTDTQYF. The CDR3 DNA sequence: TGTGCCAGTAGGACGGGAGCAGGTAGCACAGATACGCAGTATTTT.

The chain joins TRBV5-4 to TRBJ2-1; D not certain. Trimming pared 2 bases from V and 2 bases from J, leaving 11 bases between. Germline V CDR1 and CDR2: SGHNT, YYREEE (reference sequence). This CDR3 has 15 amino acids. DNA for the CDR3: TGTGCCAGCAGCTTTACGGCCGACACCTACAATGAGCAGTTCTTC. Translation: CASSFTADTYNEQFF.

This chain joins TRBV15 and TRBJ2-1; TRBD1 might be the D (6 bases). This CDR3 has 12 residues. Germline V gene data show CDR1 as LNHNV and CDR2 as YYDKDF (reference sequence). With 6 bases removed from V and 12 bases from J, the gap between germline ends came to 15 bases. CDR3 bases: TGTGCCACCAGTACCACAGGGAGCGTGCAGTTCTTC. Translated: CATSTTGSVQFF.

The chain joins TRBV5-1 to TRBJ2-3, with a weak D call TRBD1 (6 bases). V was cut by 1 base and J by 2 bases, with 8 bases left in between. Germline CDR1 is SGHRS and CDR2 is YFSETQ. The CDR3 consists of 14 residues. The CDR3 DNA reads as TGCGCCAGCAGCTTGAACAGGGACACAGATACGCAGTATTTT. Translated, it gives CASSLNRDTDTQYF.

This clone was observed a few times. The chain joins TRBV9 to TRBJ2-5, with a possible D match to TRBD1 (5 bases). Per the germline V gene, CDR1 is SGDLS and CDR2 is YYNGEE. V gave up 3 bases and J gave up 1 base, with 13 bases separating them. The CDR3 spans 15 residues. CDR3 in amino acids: CASSGKGPLQETQYF. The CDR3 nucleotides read TGTGCCAGCAGCGGCAAGGGGCCCCTCCAAGAGACCCAGTACTTC.

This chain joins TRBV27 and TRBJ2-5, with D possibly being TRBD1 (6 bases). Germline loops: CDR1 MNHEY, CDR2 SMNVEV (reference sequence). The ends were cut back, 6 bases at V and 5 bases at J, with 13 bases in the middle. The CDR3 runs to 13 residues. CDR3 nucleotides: TGTGCCAGCAGCATACAGGGCGAGGAGACCCAGTACTTC. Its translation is CASSIQGEETQYF.

CDR3 sequence: CASSALSRRNTIYF. The CDR3 nucleotides are TGTGCCAGCAGCGCGCTTAGCCGCCGGAACACCATATATTTT. The chain couples TRBV6-1 to TRBJ1-3; unclear D gene. Looked up from germline, CDR1 is MNHNS and CDR2 is SASEGT. V dropped 6 bases and J dropped 7 bases, with 16 bases sitting between them. The CDR3 consists of 14 residues.

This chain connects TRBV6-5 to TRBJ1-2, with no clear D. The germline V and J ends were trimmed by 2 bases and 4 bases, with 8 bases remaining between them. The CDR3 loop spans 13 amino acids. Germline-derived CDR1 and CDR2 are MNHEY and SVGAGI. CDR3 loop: CASSYEAGYGYTF. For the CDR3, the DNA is TGTGCCAGCAGTTACGAGGCGGGCTATGGCTACACCTTC.

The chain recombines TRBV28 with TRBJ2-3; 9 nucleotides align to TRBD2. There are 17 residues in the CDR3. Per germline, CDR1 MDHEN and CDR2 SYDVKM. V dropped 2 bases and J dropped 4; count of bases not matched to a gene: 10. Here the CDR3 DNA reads TGTGCCAGCAGTTTAGGTTTAGCGGGAGTTTTTGCAGATACGCAGTATTTT. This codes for CASSLGLAGVFADTQYF.

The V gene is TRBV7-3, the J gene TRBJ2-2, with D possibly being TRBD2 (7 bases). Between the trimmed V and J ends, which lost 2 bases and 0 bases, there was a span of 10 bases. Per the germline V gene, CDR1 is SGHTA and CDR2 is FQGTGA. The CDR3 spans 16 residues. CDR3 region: CASSLVGGPNTGELFF. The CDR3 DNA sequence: TGTGCCAGCAGCTTAGTCGGGGGGCCGAACACCGGGGAGCTGTTTTTT.

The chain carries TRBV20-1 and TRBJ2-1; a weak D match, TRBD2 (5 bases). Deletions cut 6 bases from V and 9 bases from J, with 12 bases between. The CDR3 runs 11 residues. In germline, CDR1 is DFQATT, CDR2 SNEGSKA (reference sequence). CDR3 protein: CSANSAGEQFF. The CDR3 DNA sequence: TGCAGTGCAAATAGCGCCGGTGAGCAGTTCTTC.

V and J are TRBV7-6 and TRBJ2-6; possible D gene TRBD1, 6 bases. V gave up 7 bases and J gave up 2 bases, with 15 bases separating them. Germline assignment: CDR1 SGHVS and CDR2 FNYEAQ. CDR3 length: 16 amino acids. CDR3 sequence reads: CASKSFRGAGANVLTF. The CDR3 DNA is TGTGCCAGCAAGTCGTTCAGGGGCGCTGGGGCCAACGTCCTGACTTTC.

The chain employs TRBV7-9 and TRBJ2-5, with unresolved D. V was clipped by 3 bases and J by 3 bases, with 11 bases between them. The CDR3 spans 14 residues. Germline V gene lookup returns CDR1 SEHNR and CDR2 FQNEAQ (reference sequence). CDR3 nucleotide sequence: TGTGCCAGCAGCTTCTCTCAGATAAAAGAGACCCAGTACTTC. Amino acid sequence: CASSFSQIKETQYF.

The CDR3 is CASRGQTSSTDTQYF. CDR3 in DNA: TGTGCCAGCAGAGGACAGACCTCTAGCACAGATACGCAGTATTTT. The J gene is TRBJ2-3, the V gene TRBV2; D may be TRBD1 (6 bases). This CDR3 contains 15 residues. Germline CDR1 reads SNHLY; CDR2 reads FYNNEI. Between the trimmed V and J ends, which lost 6 bases and 0 bases, there was a span of 13 bases.

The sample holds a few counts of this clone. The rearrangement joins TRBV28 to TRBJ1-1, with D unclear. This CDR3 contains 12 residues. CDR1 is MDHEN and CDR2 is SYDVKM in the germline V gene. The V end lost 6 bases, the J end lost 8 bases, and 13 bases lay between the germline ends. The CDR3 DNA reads TGTGCCAGCAGCCGGGTAAGTGTCGAAGCTTTCTTT. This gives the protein CASSRVSVEAFF.